Detailed here is one TCR beta chain. The antigen remains unidentified. Healthy bone marrow donors made up the cohort. These data originate in a study of cytomegalovirus exposure and HLA in healthy donors. The length of the CDR3 is 15 residues. V gave up 2 bases and J gave up 8 bases; unmatched junction bases: 7. CDR1 and CDR2 (germline): SGHTA, FQGNSA. Study-level points and caveats: Reportedly, a later analysis found an Asian-associated ancestry cluster had fewer N-insertions than the approximately 600-donor mean. Some highly shared sequence variants likely arose as a pipeline artifact. V- and J-gene trimming in TCR beta was tied to a missense DCLRE1C variant by an analysis performed later.

PCR involved 60 Vbeta and 13 Jbeta primers. Profiling relied on immunoSEQ multiplex PCR, and the TCRdb table lists in-frame clones only, not all of them. The repertoire has over 150,000 clones, around 79% of them found once; the top ten carry roughly 2.8%. The sequenced sample consisted of PBMCs. The source is a woman aged 40 to 55 in good health and CMV-seropositive. V and J are TRBV7-2 and TRBJ2-7; 12 bases are shared with TRBD1. The CDR3 sequence: CASSLQGQGASQQYF. The CDR3 bases are TGTGCCAGCAGCTTACAGGGACAGGGGGCCTCGCAGCAGTACTTC.